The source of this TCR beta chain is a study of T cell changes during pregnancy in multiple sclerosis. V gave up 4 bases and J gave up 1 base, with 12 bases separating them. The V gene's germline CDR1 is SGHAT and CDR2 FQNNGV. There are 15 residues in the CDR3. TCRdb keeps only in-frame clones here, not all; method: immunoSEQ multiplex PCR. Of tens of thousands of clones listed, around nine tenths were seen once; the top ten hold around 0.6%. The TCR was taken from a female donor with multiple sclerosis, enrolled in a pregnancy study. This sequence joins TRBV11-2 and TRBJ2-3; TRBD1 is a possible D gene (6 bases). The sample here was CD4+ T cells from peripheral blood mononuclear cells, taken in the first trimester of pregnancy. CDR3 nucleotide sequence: TGTGCCAGCAGCTCAAACAGGGCGGGCACAGATACGCAGTATTTT. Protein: CASSSNRAGTDTQYF. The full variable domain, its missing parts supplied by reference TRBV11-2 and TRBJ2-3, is EAGVAQSPRYKIIEKRQSVAFWCNPISGHATLYWYQQILGQGPKLLIQFQNNGVVDDSQLPKDRFSAERLKGVDSTLKIQPAKLEDSAVYLCASSSNRAGTDTQYFGPGTRLTVL.